The next 18 T cell receptor beta chains were all read from a single sample in a study of tumor-infiltrating lymphocytes in primary liver carcinoma. The authors made TCR beta cDNA from 400 to 550 ng total RNA with a constant-region primer. Construction of TCR beta libraries relied on three successive nested multiplex PCR rounds employing slightly modified ARM-PCR. Investigators reported that the first two PCR rounds, at 10 to 11 cycles each, used TRBV1-TRBV30 forward primers with a C-beta reverse primer. Each CDR3 protein is one row after TCRdb ran MiXCR on the multiplex PCR reads. Among some 55,000 distinct CDR3 sequences listed, about 73% were seen once. Scientists recovered RNA and DNA together from around 20-30 mg of unsorted bulk tissue. Sequencing input: liver tumor tissue from sampling region 2. Subset indicated: tumor region T2, inferior pole. Every receptor here comes from a man aged 35 to 55 with primary liver carcinoma and hepatitis B virus infection.

CDR3 DNA: TGTACCAACAGTTACCGAGTAGATTATAGCAATCAGCCCCAGCATTTT. Its protein is CTNSYRVDYSNQPQHF. The chain links TRBV6-6 to TRBJ1-5, with unresolved D. CDR3 length: 16 amino acids. The germline V gene has CDR1 MNHNY and CDR2 SVGAGI (reference sequence).

Of note for this clonotype: Because the CDR3 is missing its conserved closing phenylalanine or tryptophan, this is likely a read error. The DNA is omitted, as the CDR3 cannot be located on it reliably, and the CDR3 follows TCRdb's listing. The chain combines TRBV6-6 with TRBJ2-1; the table's D call, TRBD2, has no DNA check behind it. Germline CDR1 reads MNHNY; CDR2 reads SVGAGI (reference sequence). Termini included, the CDR3 measures 12 amino acids. The CDR3 loop is CASSYRQGEQCL.

A word on this clonotype: The germline gene is not matched at one end of the junction; a read error may be the cause. The chain recombines TRBV5-6 with TRBJ1-4; 7 positions match TRBD1. The CDR3 extends over 16 amino acids. CDR1 is SGHDT, CDR2 YYEEEE, per germline. CDR3 DNA sequence: TGTGCCAGCAACACGATAGGGGGCGGTGGTAATGAAAAACTGTCTTTT. It codes for CASNTIGGGGNEKLSF.

For this clonotype: Because it lacks the conserved phenylalanine or tryptophan at the end, this CDR3 is likely a read error. The chain carries TRBV6-2 or TRBV6-3 and TRBJ1-4, with D maybe TRBD1 (5 bases). Germline-derived CDR1 and CDR2 are MNHEY and SVGEGT. The CDR3 consists of 14 residues. CDR3 sequence reads: CAGRTDMAREKLFY. In DNA form, the CDR3 reads TGTGCCGGCAGGACGGACATGGCTCGTGAAAAACTGTTTTAT.

Comments on this clonotype: Given a much more abundant clone one base away, this may be a read error. J is TRBJ2-1 and V is TRBV28; 12 nucleotides agree with TRBD2. The CDR3 length is 15 residues. Germline assignment: CDR1 MDHEN and CDR2 SYDVKM. The V gene end was trimmed by 2 bases and the J gene end by 11 bases; junction bases not matched to a gene: 7. In nucleotides, the CDR3 is TGTGCCAGCAGTTTACCCGGACTAGCGGGGAATAAGCAGTTCTTC. Translation: CASSLPGLAGNKQFF. The complete variable domain, with remaining parts taken from reference TRBV28 and TRBJ2-1, reads DVKVTQSSRYLVKRTGEKVFLECVQDMDHENMFWYRQDPGLGLRLIYFSYDVKMKEKGDIPEGYSVSREKKERFSLILESASTNQTSMYLCASSLPGLAGNKQFFGPGTRLTVL.

A word on this clonotype: One base away lies a much larger clone, so this may be a sequencing read error. The chain employs TRBV7-9 and TRBJ1-6, with 7 bases lining up with TRBD1. This CDR3 is 14 amino acids long. CDR1 is SEHNR and CDR2 is FQNEAQ in the germline V gene (reference sequence). CDR3 nucleotides: TGTGACAGCAGCACCCGACAGGGACATTCACCCCTCCACTTT. Translation: CDSSTRQGHSPLHF.

This clonotype came up many times. V gene TRBV30 combines with J gene TRBJ2-4, with D maybe TRBD1 (5 bases). The CDR3 spans 12 residues. Trimming pared 2 bases from V and 8 bases from J, leaving 10 bases between. Germline V CDR1 and CDR2: GTSNPN, SVGIG (reference sequence). This CDR3 is CAWSPLGHIQYF. CDR3 sequence (DNA): TGTGCCTGGAGTCCCCTGGGGCACATTCAGTACTTC. Supplemented by reference TRBV30 and TRBJ2-4, the full variable domain reads SQTIHQWPATLVQPVGSPLSLECTVEGTSNPNLYWYRQAAGRGLQLLFYSVGIGQISSEVPQNLSASRPQDRQFILSSKKLLLSDSGFYLCAWSPLGHIQYFGAGTRLSVL.

This clonotype was seen ten or more times. This chain connects TRBV2 to TRBJ2-1, with 8 bases fitting TRBD2. This CDR3 region has 15 residues. V gave up 7 bases and J gave up 5 bases; unmatched junction bases: 10. Germline V gene data show CDR1 as SNHLY and CDR2 as FYNNEI. The CDR3 sequence: CASNTPGLANNEQFF. The DNA of the CDR3 is TGTGCCAGCAATACACCCGGACTAGCTAACAATGAGCAGTTCTTC.

Worth noting for this clonotype: A junction boundary mismatches the germline segment, possibly from a read error. This sequence joins TRBV11-3 and TRBJ2-1; TRBD1 aligns across 8 bases. Looked up from germline, CDR1 is SGHNT and CDR2 is YENEEA. CDR3 size: 14 residues. The CDR3 region has the DNA TGTGCAAGCAGCTTATCAGGGGGCCCCAATGAGTTGTTCTTC. Translating gives CASSLSGGPNELFF. The whole variable domain, filled in from reference TRBV11-3 and TRBJ2-1, reads EAGVVQSPRYKIIEKKQPVAFWCNPISGHNTLYWYLQNLGQGPELLIRYENEEAVDDSQLPKDRFSAERLKGVDSTLKIQPAELGDSAVYLCASSLSGGPNELFFGPGTRLTVL.

A note on this clonotype: The junction departs from the called germline gene at one end, perhaps through a read error. The chain uses TRBV6-2 or TRBV6-3 and TRBJ2-5, with D hard to call. Germline V CDR1 and CDR2: MNHEY, SVGEGT. The CDR3 sequence is 14 residues long. CDR3 protein: CAGSRGIRIETQYF. CDR3 coding DNA: TGTGCCGGCAGTCGTGGGATTAGAATCGAGACCCAGTACTTC.

This clonotype was counted many times. V gene TRBV6-1 combines with J gene TRBJ2-5, with D possibly matching TRBD2 (6 bases). The V gene's germline CDR1 is MNHNS and CDR2 SASEGT. The V gene lost 6 bases and the J gene lost 1 base, with 21 bases spanning the gap. This CDR3 contains 17 residues. For the CDR3, the DNA is TGTGCCAGCAGCGCTAGCACGGGGGTAAACCGCCAAGAGACCCAGTACTTC. The encoded protein is CASSASTGVNRQETQYF.

Regarding this clonotype: The junction departs from the called germline gene at one end, perhaps through a read error. The J gene is TRBJ2-7, the V gene TRBV10-2; no clear D. The CDR3 runs to 12 residues. The germline V gene has CDR1 WSHSY and CDR2 SAAADI. CDR3 bases: TGTGCCAGCACGGGCACCTCCTACGAGCAGTACTTC. This codes for CASTGTSYEQYF.

This clonotype was detected ten times or more. The rearrangement joins TRBV4-1 to TRBJ2-1, with 10 nucleotides matching TRBD1. Looked up from germline, CDR1 is MGHRA and CDR2 is YSYEKL. V shed 2 bases and J 7 bases; nucleotides not matched to a gene: 11. The CDR3 sequence is 17 residues long. CDR3 sequence reads: CASSQYLSMDRGNEQFF. The CDR3 region has the DNA TGCGCCAGCAGCCAATATTTAAGTATGGACAGGGGGAATGAGCAGTTCTTC.

The chain uses TRBV20-1 and TRBJ2-1; no reliable D call. Trimming took off 3 bases at V and 4 bases at J, with 7 bases between the two ends. Germline CDR1 DFQATT, CDR2 SNEGSKA (reference sequence). This CDR3 has 12 amino acids. CDR3 coding DNA: TGCAGTGCTAGCCTCGTTTACAATGAGCAGTTCTTC. Protein product: CSASLVYNEQFF.

About this clonotype: This CDR3 is missing its conserved last phenylalanine or tryptophan, likely due to a read error. The chain carries TRBV29-1 and TRBJ2-3; D ambiguous. Germline CDR1 and CDR2: SQVTM and ANQGSEA. The CDR3 loop spans 12 amino acids. CDR3 region: CSVTIGTDMQYL. The CDR3 DNA is TGCAGCGTCACTATAGGTACTGATATGCAGTATTTG.

This rearrangement joins TRBV28 to TRBJ1-5; D ambiguous. In germline, CDR1 is MDHEN, CDR2 SYDVKM. This CDR3 spans 13 amino acids. Trimming stripped 10 bases from V and 1 base from J, with 11 bases between. The CDR3 sequence: CANSEDSNQPQHF. The CDR3 DNA sequence: TGTGCCAACAGCGAGGACAGCAATCAGCCCCAGCATTTT.

This clonotype was counted once. Relative to the germline gene, one junction end is altered; a read error may explain this. The genes are TRBV6-6 and TRBJ2-1; D not certain. Germline loops: CDR1 MNHNY, CDR2 SVGAGI (reference sequence). The length of the CDR3 is 15 residues. CDR3 nucleotides: TGTGCCCGCAGTTACATGATTAGCATTAATAGTGAGCAGTTCTTT. Its translation: CARSYMISINSEQFF.

With regard to this clonotype: A junction boundary mismatches the germline segment, possibly from a read error. This chain connects TRBV14 to TRBJ2-1; no firm D call. The CDR3 totals 15 residues. Per the germline V gene, CDR1 is SGHDN and CDR2 is FVKESK. CDR3 sequence (DNA): TGTGCCAGCAGCCCTATTCCCGGCACTTACAATGATCAGTTCTTC. Its protein is CASSPIPGTYNDQFF.